This T cell receptor beta chain is from a study of T cell clones after liver transplantation. In the study overall: Third-party-reactive TCRbeta sequences from pre-transplant mixed lymphocyte reactions served as antigen-independent comparators. Without induction therapy, subjects received standard immunosuppression until 12-24 months post-transplant.

Profiled with immunoSEQ multiplex PCR; TCRdb holds only in-frame clones, not every one. The sample records 40,000 to 65,000 clones, about 88% being singletons. The sequences come from CD4+ T cells from blood, collected before liver transplant. The TCR was taken from a human donor who received a liver transplant.

The CDR3 sequence is CASSLNHEQYF. The CDR3 DNA is TGTGCCAGCAGCTTAAACCACGAGCAGTACTTC. The gene calls are TRBV13 and TRBJ2-7; no clear D gene. V lost 2 bases to trimming and J lost 5 bases, with 4 bases between them. Germline CDR1 is PRHDT and CDR2 is FYEKMQ (reference sequence). The CDR3 contains 11 residues.